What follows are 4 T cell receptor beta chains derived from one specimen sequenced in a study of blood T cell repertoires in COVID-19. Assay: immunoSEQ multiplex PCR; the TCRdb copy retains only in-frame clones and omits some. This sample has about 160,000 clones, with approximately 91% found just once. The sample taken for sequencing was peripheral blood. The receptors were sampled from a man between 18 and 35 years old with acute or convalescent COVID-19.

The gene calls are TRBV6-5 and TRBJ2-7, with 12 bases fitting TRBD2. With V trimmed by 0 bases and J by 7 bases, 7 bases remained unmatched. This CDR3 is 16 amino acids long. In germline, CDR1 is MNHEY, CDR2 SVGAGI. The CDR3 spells CASSYSLASGRGEQYF. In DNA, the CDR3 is TGTGCCAGCAGTTACTCGCTGGCTAGCGGGAGGGGTGAGCAGTACTTC.

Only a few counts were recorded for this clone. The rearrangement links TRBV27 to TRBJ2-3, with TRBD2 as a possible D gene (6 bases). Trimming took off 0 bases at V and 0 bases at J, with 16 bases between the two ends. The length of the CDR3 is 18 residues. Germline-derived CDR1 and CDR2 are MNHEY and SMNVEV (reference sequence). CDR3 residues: CASSLSPSVGYSTDTQYF. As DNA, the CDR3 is TGTGCCAGCAGTTTATCGCCTAGCGTTGGATATAGCACAGATACGCAGTATTTT.

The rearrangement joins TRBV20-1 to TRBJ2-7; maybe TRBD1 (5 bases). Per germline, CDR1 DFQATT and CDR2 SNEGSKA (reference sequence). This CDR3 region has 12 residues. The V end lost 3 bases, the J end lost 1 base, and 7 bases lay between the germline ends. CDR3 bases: TGCAGTGCTAGTTACAGGTCCTACGAGCAGTACTTC. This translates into CSASYRSYEQYF.

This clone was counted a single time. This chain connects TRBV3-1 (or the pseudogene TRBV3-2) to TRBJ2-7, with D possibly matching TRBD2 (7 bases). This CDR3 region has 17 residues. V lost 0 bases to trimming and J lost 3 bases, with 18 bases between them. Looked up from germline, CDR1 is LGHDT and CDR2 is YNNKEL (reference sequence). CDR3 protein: CASSQDPRWGGLYEQYF. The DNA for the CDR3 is TGTGCCAGCAGCCAAGATCCCCGGTGGGGGGGGCTCTACGAGCAGTACTTC.